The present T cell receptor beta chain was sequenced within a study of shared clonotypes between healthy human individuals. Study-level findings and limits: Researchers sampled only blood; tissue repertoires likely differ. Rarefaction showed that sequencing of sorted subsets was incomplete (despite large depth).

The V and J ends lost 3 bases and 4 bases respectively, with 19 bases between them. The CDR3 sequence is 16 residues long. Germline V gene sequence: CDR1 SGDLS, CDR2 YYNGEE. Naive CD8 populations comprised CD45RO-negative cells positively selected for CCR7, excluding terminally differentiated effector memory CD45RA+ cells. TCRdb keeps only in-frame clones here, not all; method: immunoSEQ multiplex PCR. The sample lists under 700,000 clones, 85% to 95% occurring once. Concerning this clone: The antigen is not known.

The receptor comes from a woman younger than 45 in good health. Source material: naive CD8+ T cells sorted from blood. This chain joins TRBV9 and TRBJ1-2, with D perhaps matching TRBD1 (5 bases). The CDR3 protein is CASSGRRGPEGYGYTF. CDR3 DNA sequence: TGTGCCAGCAGCGGTCGGCGGGGACCTGAGGGCTATGGCTACACCTTC.